This TCR beta chain was profiled in a study of blood T cells in healthy people across ages. The CDR3 spans 13 residues. CDR1 and CDR2 from the germline V gene are KGHDR and SFDVKD. V shed 4 bases and J shed 5 bases, with 11 bases lying between them. The authors ran a second PCR of about 7 to 11 cycles using a sample-barcoded 5' primer and a J-beta primer mix. TCRdb called the 5' RACE reads again in MiXCR, with one record for every CDR3 protein. The table includes some 1,800,000 distinct CDR3 sequences, approximately 40% detected once. This clonotype came up many times. The receptor's source is a human donor in good health. The sample comprised blood. The rearrangement links TRBV24-1 to TRBJ2-7, with D perhaps TRBD1 (5 bases). CDR3 amino acids: CATSDTPGNEQYF. CDR3 in DNA: TGTGCCACCAGTGACACTCCAGGGAACGAGCAGTACTTC.